This T cell receptor (beta chain) was recovered during a study of neurological immune-mediated disorders. In its sample, this clonotype was seen many times. The CDR3 covers 13 residues. Germline lookup yields CDR1 DFQATT and CDR2 SNEGSKA (reference sequence). V lost 1 base and J lost 5, with 11 bases in between. The authors made cDNA by 5'RACE with 10-nucleotide random UMIs. TCRdb analysed the 5' RACE reads with MiXCR anew, one entry per CDR3 protein. The sample carries about 20,000 distinct CDR3 sequences, roughly a tenth recorded once. Sequenced input: PBMCs. This TCR was sampled from a woman in her sixties with HTLV-1-associated myelopathy (HAM/TSP). This rearrangement joins TRBV20-1 to TRBJ2-5, with TRBD2 as a possible D gene (6 bases). The CDR3 nucleotides read TGCAGTGCTAGAGGGTCAGGAGGGGAGACCCAGTACTTC. It translates to CSARGSGGETQYF.